This T cell receptor (beta chain) comes out of a study of Graves' ophthalmopathy and Graves' hyperthyroidism. Amplified material comprised TCR beta CDR3 regions derived from RNA transcripts. First-round RT-PCR used HTBI primers; second-round multiplex PCR followed. TCRdb fed the multiplex PCR reads into MiXCR, producing one record per CDR3 protein. In the table there are 170,000 or so distinct CDR3 sequences, around 40% of which are singletons. V was pared by 9 bases and J by 4 bases, with 8 bases of the junction left unmatched. CDR3 length: 13 residues. CDR1 is ENHRY and CDR2 is SYGVKD in the germline V gene. Ophthalmopathy-affected donors exhibited moderate-to-severe activity, CAS ≥3, NOSPECS ≥4, and duration under 3 months.

The J gene is TRBJ2-7, the V gene TRBV10-3, with 8 positions matching TRBD1. This sequence originates from a young man with Graves' ophthalmopathy. Sequenced sample: peripheral blood. CDR3 region: CAIGTGGEYEQYF. CDR3 bases: TGTGCCATTGGGACAGGAGGGGAGTACGAGCAGTACTTC.